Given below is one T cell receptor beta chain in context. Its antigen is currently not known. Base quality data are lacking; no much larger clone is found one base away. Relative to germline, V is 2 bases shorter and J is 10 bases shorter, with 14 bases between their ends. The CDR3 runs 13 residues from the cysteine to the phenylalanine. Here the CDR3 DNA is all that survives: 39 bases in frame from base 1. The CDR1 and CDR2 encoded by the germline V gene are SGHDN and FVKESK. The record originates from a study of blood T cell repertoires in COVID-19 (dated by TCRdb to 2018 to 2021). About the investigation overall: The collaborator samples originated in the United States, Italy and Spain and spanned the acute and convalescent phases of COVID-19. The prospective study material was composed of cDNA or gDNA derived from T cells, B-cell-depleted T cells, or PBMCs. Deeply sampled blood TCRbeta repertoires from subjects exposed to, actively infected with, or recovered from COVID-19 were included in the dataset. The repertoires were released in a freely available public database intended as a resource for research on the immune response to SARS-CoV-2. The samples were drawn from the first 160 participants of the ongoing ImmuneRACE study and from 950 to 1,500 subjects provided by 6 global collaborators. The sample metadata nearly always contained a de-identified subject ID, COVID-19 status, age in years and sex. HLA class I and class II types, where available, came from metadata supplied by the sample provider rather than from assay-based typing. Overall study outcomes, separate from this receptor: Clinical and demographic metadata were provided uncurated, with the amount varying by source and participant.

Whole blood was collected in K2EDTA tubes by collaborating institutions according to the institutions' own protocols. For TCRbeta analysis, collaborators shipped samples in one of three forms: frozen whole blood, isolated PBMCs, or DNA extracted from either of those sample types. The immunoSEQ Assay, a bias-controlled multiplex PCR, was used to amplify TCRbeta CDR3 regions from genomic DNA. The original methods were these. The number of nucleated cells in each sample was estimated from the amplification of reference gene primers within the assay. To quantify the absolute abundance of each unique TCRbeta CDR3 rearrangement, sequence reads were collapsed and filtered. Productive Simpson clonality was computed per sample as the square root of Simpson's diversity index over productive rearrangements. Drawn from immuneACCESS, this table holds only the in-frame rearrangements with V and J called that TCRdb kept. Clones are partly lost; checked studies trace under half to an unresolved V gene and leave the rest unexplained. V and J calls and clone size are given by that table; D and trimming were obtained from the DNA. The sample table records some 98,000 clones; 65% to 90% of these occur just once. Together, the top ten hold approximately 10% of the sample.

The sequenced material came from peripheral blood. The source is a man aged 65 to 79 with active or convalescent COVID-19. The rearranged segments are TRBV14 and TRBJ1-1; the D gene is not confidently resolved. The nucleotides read TGTGCCAGCAGCCAATCCCCGCAGGCAGGAGCTTTCTTT. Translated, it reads CASSQSPQAGAFF.